The 30 T cell receptor beta chains reported below all come from one sample, sequenced in a study of T-cell memory formation after mild COVID-19. One entry per CDR3 protein, called by TCRdb with MiXCR from the 5' RACE reads. The profile shows fewer than 250,000 distinct CDR3 sequences, more than 9% of them singletons. The specimen sequenced was PBMCs or a T cell subset sorted from them (not recorded which). The source of these receptors is a man aged 18 to 29 who had mild COVID-19 (a few samples of this study predate the infection). Cell type and time point are not known.

This clonotype came up a few times. This chain uses TRBV10-3 with TRBJ1-1; TRBD1 agrees at 8 bases. This CDR3 comprises 13 residues. V lost 8 bases, J lost 2 bases, and 4 bases stayed unmatched. Germline V gene data show CDR1 as ENHRY and CDR2 as SYGVKD. CDR3 in DNA: TGTGCCATCGGACAGGGACTAAACACTGAAGCTTTCTTT. It is translated as CAIGQGLNTEAFF.

V and J are TRBV3-1 and TRBJ2-4; 7 positions agree with TRBD1. Germline trimming cut 4 bases from V and 7 bases from J; bases unmatched to any gene: 1. The CDR3 has 12 residues. The germline V gene has CDR1 LGHDT and CDR2 YNNKEL (reference sequence). The CDR3 is CASSPQGNIQYF. CDR3 nucleotides: TGTGCCAGCAGCCCACAGGGGAACATTCAGTACTTC.

Regarding this clonotype: Relative to the germline gene, one junction end is altered; a read error may explain this. This chain uses TRBV14 with TRBJ2-1; D is ambiguous. Germline CDR1 reads SGHDN; CDR2 reads FVKESK. This CDR3 has 14 residues. The CDR3 DNA sequence: TGTGCCAGCAGCCAAGTAATCATGCCCAATAAGCAGTTCTTC. Translating gives CASSQVIMPNKQFF.

Many counts were recorded for this clonotype. V gene TRBV5-4 combines with J gene TRBJ2-5; 9 bases are shared with TRBD2. The V segment lost 4 bases and the J segment 2 bases; nucleotides outside the gene matches: 6. CDR1 is SGHNT, CDR2 YYREEE, per germline (reference sequence). This CDR3 region has 15 residues. The CDR3 is CASSVVLAGQETQYF. The CDR3 DNA is TGTGCCAGCAGCGTTGTCCTAGCGGGACAAGAGACCCAGTACTTC.

This clonotype was counted only a few times. V is TRBV5-1 and J is TRBJ1-1; D is uncertain. The V gene's germline CDR1 is SGHRS and CDR2 YFSETQ. This CDR3 region has 13 residues. V lost 1 base and J 1 base, leaving 5 bases between the germline ends. CDR3 nucleotide sequence: TGCGCCAGCAGCTTGAGGTGGAACACTGAAGCTTTCTTT. Translated: CASSLRWNTEAFF.

This clonotype has more than one count but fewer than ten. J is TRBJ1-5 and V is TRBV12-3 or TRBV12-4, with a weak D call TRBD1 (6 bases). The V end lost 5 bases, the J end lost 0 bases, and 8 bases lay between the germline ends. This CDR3 has 14 amino acids. CDR3 sequence: CASSHRDSNQPQHF. CDR3 sequence (DNA): TGTGCCAGCAGTCACAGGGATAGCAATCAGCCCCAGCATTTT.

The chain joins TRBV11-2 to TRBJ2-2; the D is unclear. The CDR3 runs 13 residues. V gave up 6 bases and J gave up 1 base, with 6 bases separating them. CDR1 SGHAT and CDR2 FQNNGV come from the germline V gene. The CDR3 sequence: CASRRQNTGELFF. In nucleotides, the CDR3 is TGTGCCAGCAGGAGACAGAACACCGGGGAGCTGTTTTTT.

In its sample, this clonotype was seen many times. The V call is TRBV20-1, the J call TRBJ2-1; 7 bases align to TRBD2. CDR1 and CDR2 from the germline V gene are DFQATT and SNEGSKA (reference sequence). The CDR3 sequence is 13 residues long. V dropped 5 bases and J dropped 10; count of bases not matched to a gene: 11. The CDR3 nucleotides read TGCAGTGCTCGGAGGACTCAGGGAGGGGAGCAGTTCTTC. This codes for CSARRTQGGEQFF.

The chain is built from TRBV6-4 and TRBJ2-2; the D gene is possibly TRBD2 (5 bases). The CDR3 runs 14 residues. The germline gives CDR1 MRHNA, CDR2 SNTAGT. Trimming took off 5 bases at V and 6 bases at J, with 13 bases between the two ends. In nucleotides, the CDR3 is TGTGCCAGCAGTAGTCAGATGGAGGCCGGGGAGCTGTTTTTT. Protein: CASSSQMEAGELFF.

CDR3 nucleotide sequence: TGTGCCAGCAGCTTAGGTGGCCTTATGGGGACCCAGTACTTC. Protein sequence: CASSLGGLMGTQYF. This rearrangement joins TRBV7-9 to TRBJ2-5; no clear D. V lost 1 base and J 7 bases, leaving 13 bases between the germline ends. Germline CDR1 is SEHNR and CDR2 is FQNEAQ (reference sequence). This CDR3 is built from 14 residues.

The gene calls are TRBV4-1 and TRBJ1-2; D ambiguous. The germline CDR1 and CDR2 sequences are MGHRA and YSYEKL. The CDR3 runs 15 residues. Trimming took 3 bases from V and 3 from J, leaving 14 bases between them. The CDR3 DNA is TGCGCCAGCAGCCACGGGAGTGGCATTGACTATGGCTACACCTTC. This sequence encodes CASSHGSGIDYGYTF.

This clonotype was recorded many times. V usage is TRBV5-1 and J usage is TRBJ2-1, with 8 bases matching TRBD1. CDR1 SGHRS and CDR2 YFSETQ come from the germline V gene. J was trimmed by 10 bases and V by 6 bases; bases with no gene match: 27. This CDR3 spans 19 amino acids. DNA for the CDR3: TGCGCCAGCACTATGACAGGGGAAGGTTCCCAATTAACGCGCAAGGAGCAGTTCTTC. Translated: CASTMTGEGSQLTRKEQFF.

This clonotype was seen more than once but under ten times. The genes are TRBV6-6 and TRBJ2-3, with D perhaps matching TRBD1 or TRBD2 (5 bases each). In germline, CDR1 is MNHNY, CDR2 SVGAGI (reference sequence). Trimming cost V 4 bases and J 4 bases, with 21 bases left between them. CDR3 size: 17 residues. The CDR3 DNA is TGTGCCAGCAGTTCCTCCTTACGGGGCCTTATCGCAGATACGCAGTATTTT. Its protein product is CASSSSLRGLIADTQYF.

There are a few counts of this clonotype. V is TRBV7-2 and J is TRBJ1-2; 8 nucleotides agree with TRBD1. Germline V gene data show CDR1 as SGHTA and CDR2 as FQGNSA. The CDR3 is 17 residues long. Losses at the gene ends were 4 bases for V and 4 bases for J; bases not matched to a gene: 14. CDR3 DNA: TGTGCCAGCAGCTCGCTACGCACAGGGGGGAGGGGCTATGGCTACACCTTC. This gives the protein CASSSLRTGGRGYGYTF.

This chain joins TRBV6-2 or TRBV6-3 and TRBJ1-1; maybe TRBD1 (6 bases). Germline lookup yields CDR1 MNHEY and CDR2 SVGEGT. The CDR3 is 13 residues long. Trimming took off 6 bases at V and 3 bases at J, with 11 bases between the two ends. The CDR3, as DNA: TGTGCCAGCAGGCAAACAGGGTACACTGAAGCTTTCTTT. It is translated as CASRQTGYTEAFF.

This clonotype has a handful of counts. The rearrangement links TRBV7-7 to TRBJ2-7, with D perhaps matching TRBD1 (6 bases). V was pared by 0 bases and J by 1 base, with 10 bases between. The CDR3 is 15 amino acids. The V gene's germline CDR1 is SSHAT and CDR2 FNYEAQ (reference sequence). The CDR3 DNA is TGTGCCAGCAGCTTAGCGCAGGGGCCTTCCTACGAGCAGTACTTC. Translation: CASSLAQGPSYEQYF. Drawing the rest from reference TRBV7-7 and TRBJ2-7, the complete variable domain is GAGVSQSPRYKVTKRGQDVTLRCDPISSHATLYWYQQALGQGPEFLTYFNYEAQPDKSGLPSDRFSAERPEGSISTLTIQRTEQRDSAMYRCASSLAQGPSYEQYFGPGTRLTVT.

This clonotype was found a few times. This chain uses TRBV7-3 with TRBJ2-2, with 10 bases identical to TRBD2. Looked up from germline, CDR1 is SGHTA and CDR2 is FQGTGA. This CDR3 is 15 amino acids long. V was clipped by 3 bases and J by 4 bases; unmatched bases: 2. CDR3 DNA: TGTGCCAGCAGCTTGAGCGGGGGGGCCACCGGGGAGCTGTTTTTT. It yields the protein CASSLSGGATGELFF.

The gene calls are TRBV5-8 and TRBJ2-3; possibly TRBD2 for D (5 bases). The CDR3 is made up of 15 amino acids. Per germline, CDR1 SGHTS and CDR2 YDEGEE. V dropped 6 bases and J dropped 0 bases, with 14 bases sitting between them. CDR3 coding DNA: TGTGCCAGCACCAATCGGCGGACTAGCACAGATACGCAGTATTTT. Translating it yields CASTNRRTSTDTQYF.

CDR3 sequence reads: CASSAGTGAWDNSPLHF. The CDR3 DNA reads as TGTGCCAGCAGCGCCGGGACGGGAGCTTGGGATAATTCACCCCTCCACTTT. This chain connects TRBV6-1 to TRBJ1-6, with D possibly matching TRBD1 (5 bases). V lost 6 bases, J lost 5 bases, and 20 bases lay in between. The CDR3 spans 17 residues. CDR1 and CDR2 from the germline V gene are MNHNS and SASEGT.

This clonotype was found many times. The chain recombines TRBV7-9 with TRBJ2-7, with D perhaps matching TRBD1 (6 bases). The CDR3 sequence is 14 residues long. V was clipped by 5 bases and J by 2 bases, with 13 bases between them. Germline V gene lookup returns CDR1 SEHNR and CDR2 FQNEAQ (reference sequence). The CDR3 loop is CASSPWTATYEQYF. The CDR3, as DNA: TGTGCCAGCAGCCCGTGGACAGCTACCTACGAGCAGTACTTC.

This clonotype has a count of ten or more. CDR3 protein: CASSYGQTGTSTDTQYF. In DNA, the CDR3 is TGTGCCAGCAGCTACGGCCAAACCGGGACCAGCACAGATACGCAGTATTTT. This sequence joins TRBV6-5 and TRBJ2-3; either TRBD1 or TRBD2 may fit D (5 bases each). CDR1 and CDR2 (germline): MNHEY, SVGAGI. V lost 6 bases, J lost 0 bases, and 19 bases lay in between. CDR3 length: 17 amino acids.

Many counts were recorded for this clonotype. This rearrangement joins TRBV7-9 to TRBJ2-5, with 8 bases aligning to TRBD2. Germline V gene lookup returns CDR1 SEHNR and CDR2 FQNEAQ (reference sequence). CDR3 length: 17 amino acids. After removal of 5 bases from V and 1 base from J, the junction contained 12 bases not matched to a gene. The CDR3 sequence is CASSPQRGRGAQETQYF. The CDR3 bases are TGTGCCAGCAGCCCCCAACGTGGGCGGGGGGCCCAAGAGACCCAGTACTTC.

This chain links TRBV7-3 with TRBJ2-1; TRBD2 is a possible D gene (5 bases). Germline assignment: CDR1 SGHTA and CDR2 FQGTGA. This CDR3 is 12 amino acids long. V lost 4 bases, J lost 8 bases, and 9 bases lay in between. CDR3 sequence (DNA): TGTGCCAGCAGCTCACGGGGTTATGAGCAGTTCTTC. It encodes CASSSRGYEQFF.

This clonotype was recorded a few times. The rearrangement joins TRBV24-1 to TRBJ2-2, with 9 bases lining up with TRBD1. The ends lost 9 bases at V and 6 bases at J; junction bases unmatched: 7. The CDR3 consists of 14 residues. Looked up from germline, CDR1 is KGHDR and CDR2 is SFDVKD. As DNA, the CDR3 is TGTGCCACCCAAAGGGACAGGGAAGCCGGGGAGCTGTTTTTT. Amino acid sequence: CATQRDREAGELFF.

This chain uses TRBV7-2 with TRBJ1-5; 7 bases line up with TRBD1. The germline V gene encodes CDR1 SGHTA and CDR2 FQGNSA. The CDR3 is 15 amino acids. J lost 7 bases, V lost 1 base, and 7 bases had no gene match. The CDR3 reads CASSLVGQAGQPQHF. DNA of the CDR3: TGTGCCAGCAGCTTAGTAGGACAGGCTGGGCAGCCCCAGCATTTT.

This clonotype was picked up many times. This chain connects TRBV5-1 to TRBJ2-7; no firm D call. CDR1 is SGHRS, CDR2 YFSETQ, per germline. V lost 4 bases to trimming and J lost 3 bases, with 11 bases between them. The CDR3 totals 13 residues. CDR3: CASSIGPDYEQYF. In DNA form, the CDR3 reads TGCGCCAGCAGCATTGGACCAGACTACGAGCAGTACTTC.

This clonotype showed up just a few times. V usage is TRBV2 and J usage is TRBJ2-6; D assignment may be TRBD1 or TRBD2 (6 bases each). This CDR3 region has 18 residues. V lost 0 bases and J lost 4, with 16 bases in between. CDR1 and CDR2 from the germline V gene are SNHLY and FYNNEI. The CDR3, as DNA: TGTGCCAGCAGTGAAGCGAATAGGGGGGCTTACGGGGCCAACGTCCTGACTTTC. This codes for CASSEANRGAYGANVLTF.

A few counts support this clonotype. This chain joins TRBV3-1 and TRBJ1-6, with no clear D. This CDR3 contains 14 residues. Germline lookup yields CDR1 LGHDT and CDR2 YNNKEL (reference sequence). Trimming stripped 0 bases from V and 7 bases from J, with 7 bases between. CDR3 region: CASSQEVGNSPLHF. As DNA, the CDR3 is TGTGCCAGCAGCCAAGAGGTAGGAAATTCACCCCTCCACTTT.

The chain links TRBV6-2 or TRBV6-3 to TRBJ2-2, with D unresolved. Germline V gene sequence: CDR1 MNHEY, CDR2 SVGEGT. V was shortened by 5 bases and J by 0 bases, with 13 bases between the two germline ends. This CDR3 spans 16 amino acids. CDR3 bases: TGTGCCAGCAGTGCCTTTTGGGCAGCGAACACCGGGGAGCTGTTTTTT. Translation gives CASSAFWAANTGELFF.

The chain couples TRBV3-1 to TRBJ2-5; tentatively, D is TRBD1 (6 bases). V was pared by 4 bases and J by 7 bases, with 13 bases between. The CDR3 covers 13 residues. Germline CDR1 is LGHDT and CDR2 is YNNKEL (reference sequence). CDR3 amino acids: CASSRDNLGTQYF. CDR3 coding DNA: TGTGCCAGCAGCCGGGACAACCTCGGGACCCAGTACTTC.